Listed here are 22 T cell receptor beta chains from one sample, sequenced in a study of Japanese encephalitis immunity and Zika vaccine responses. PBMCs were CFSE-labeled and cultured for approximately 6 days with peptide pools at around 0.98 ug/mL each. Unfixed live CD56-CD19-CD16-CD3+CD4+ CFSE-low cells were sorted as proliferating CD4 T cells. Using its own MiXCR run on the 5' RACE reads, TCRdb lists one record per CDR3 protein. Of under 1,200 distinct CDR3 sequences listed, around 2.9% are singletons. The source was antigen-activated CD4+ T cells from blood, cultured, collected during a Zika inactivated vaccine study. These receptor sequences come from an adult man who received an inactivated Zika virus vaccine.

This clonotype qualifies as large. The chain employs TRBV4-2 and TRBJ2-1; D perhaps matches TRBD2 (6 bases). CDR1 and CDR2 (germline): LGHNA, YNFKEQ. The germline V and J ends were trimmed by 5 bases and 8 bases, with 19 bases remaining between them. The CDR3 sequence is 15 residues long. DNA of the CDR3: TGTGCCAGCAGCTCCGGGACTGCCCCAGGCTATGAGCAGTTCTTC. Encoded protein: CASSSGTAPGYEQFF.

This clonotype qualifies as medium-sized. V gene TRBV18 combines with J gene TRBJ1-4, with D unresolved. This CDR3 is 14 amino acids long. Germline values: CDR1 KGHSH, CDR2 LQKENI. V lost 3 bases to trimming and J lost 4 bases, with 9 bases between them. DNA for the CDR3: TGTGCCAGCTCACCTGTGGGTGATAATGAAAAACTGTTTTTT. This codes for CASSPVGDNEKLFF. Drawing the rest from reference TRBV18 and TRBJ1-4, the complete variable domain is NAGVMQNPRHLVRRRGQEARLRCSPMKGHSHVYWYRQLPEEGLKFMVYLQKENIIDESGMPKERFSAEFPKEGPSILRIQQVVRGDSAAYFCASSPVGDNEKLFFGSGTQLSVL.

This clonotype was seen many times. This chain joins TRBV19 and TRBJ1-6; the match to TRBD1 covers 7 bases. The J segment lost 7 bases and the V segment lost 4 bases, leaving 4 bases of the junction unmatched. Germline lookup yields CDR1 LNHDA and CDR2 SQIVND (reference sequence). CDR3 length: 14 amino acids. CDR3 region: CASSTQGSNSPLHF. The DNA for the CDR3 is TGTGCCAGTAGTACACAGGGGTCAAATTCACCCCTCCACTTT.

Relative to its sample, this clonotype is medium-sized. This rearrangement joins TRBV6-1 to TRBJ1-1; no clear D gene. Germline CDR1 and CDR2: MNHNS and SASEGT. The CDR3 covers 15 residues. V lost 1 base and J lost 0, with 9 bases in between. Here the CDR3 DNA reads TGTGCCAGCAGTGAAGGCCACAGCCTGAACACTGAAGCTTTCTTT. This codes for CASSEGHSLNTEAFF.

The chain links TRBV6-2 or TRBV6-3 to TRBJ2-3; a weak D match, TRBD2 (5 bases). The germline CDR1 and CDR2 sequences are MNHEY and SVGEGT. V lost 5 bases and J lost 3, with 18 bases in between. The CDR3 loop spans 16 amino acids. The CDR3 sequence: CASSTRGSPGTDTQYF. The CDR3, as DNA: TGTGCCAGCAGTACTCGGGGTAGCCCAGGTACAGATACGCAGTATTTT.

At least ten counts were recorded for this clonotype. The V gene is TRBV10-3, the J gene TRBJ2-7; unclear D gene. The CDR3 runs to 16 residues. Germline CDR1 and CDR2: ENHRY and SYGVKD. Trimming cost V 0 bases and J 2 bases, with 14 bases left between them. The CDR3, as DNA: TGTGCCATCAGTGAGTCAGGAAGGGTTTCACCCTACGAGCAGTACTTC. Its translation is CAISESGRVSPYEQYF.

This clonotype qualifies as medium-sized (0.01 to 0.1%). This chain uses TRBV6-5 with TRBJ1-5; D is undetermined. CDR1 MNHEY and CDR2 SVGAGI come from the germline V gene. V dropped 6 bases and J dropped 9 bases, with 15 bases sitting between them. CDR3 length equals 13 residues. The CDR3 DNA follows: TGTGCCAGCAGGAGGGAGTTGGTGGGGCCCCAGCATTTT. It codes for CASRRELVGPQHF.

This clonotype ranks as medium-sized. The DNA of the CDR3 is TGTGCCAGCAGCTTAGATTGGACAGCATACGAGCAGTACTTC. It translates to CASSLDWTAYEQYF. The rearrangement joins TRBV7-2 to TRBJ2-7; perhaps TRBD1 as D (6 bases). CDR1 and CDR2 (germline): SGHTA, FQGNSA. V lost 1 base to trimming and J lost 4 bases, with 11 bases between them. The CDR3 loop spans 14 amino acids.

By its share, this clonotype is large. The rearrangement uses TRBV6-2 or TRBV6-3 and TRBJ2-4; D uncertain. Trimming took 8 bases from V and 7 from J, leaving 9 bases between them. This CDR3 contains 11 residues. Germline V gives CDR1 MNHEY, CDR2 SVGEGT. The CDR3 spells CASGPLNIQYF. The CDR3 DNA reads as TGTGCCAGCGGGCCGTTGAACATTCAGTACTTC.

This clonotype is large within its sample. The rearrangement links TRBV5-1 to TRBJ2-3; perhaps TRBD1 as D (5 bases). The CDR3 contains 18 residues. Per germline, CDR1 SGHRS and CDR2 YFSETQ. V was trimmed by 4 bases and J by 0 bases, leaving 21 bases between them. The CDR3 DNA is TGCGCCAGCAGCCTGGGCGTTGGGGCCATGACTAGCACAGATACGCAGTATTTT. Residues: CASSLGVGAMTSTDTQYF.

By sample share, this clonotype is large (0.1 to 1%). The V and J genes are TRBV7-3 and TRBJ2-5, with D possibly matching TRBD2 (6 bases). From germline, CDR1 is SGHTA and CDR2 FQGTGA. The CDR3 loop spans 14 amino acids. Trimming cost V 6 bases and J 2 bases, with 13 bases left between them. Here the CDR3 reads CASSPGGAQETQYF. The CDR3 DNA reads TGTGCCAGCAGTCCGGGCGGGGCGCAAGAGACCCAGTACTTC.

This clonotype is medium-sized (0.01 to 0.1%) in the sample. In DNA, the CDR3 is TGTGCCAGCAGCCAGCTCCAGGTGAACACTGAAGCTTTCTTT. Its protein product is CASSQLQVNTEAFF. J is TRBJ1-1 and V is TRBV3-1; D gene unclear. Between the trimmed V and J ends, which lost 3 bases and 0 bases, there was a span of 8 bases. Germline V lookup: CDR1 LGHDT, CDR2 YNNKEL (reference sequence). This CDR3 is 14 amino acids long.

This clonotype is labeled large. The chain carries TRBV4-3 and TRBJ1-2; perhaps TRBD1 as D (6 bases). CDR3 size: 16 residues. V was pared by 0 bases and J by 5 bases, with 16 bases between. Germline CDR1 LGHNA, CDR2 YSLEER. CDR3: CASSQDTPTGRYGYTF. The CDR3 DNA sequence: TGCGCCAGCAGCCAAGATACACCCACAGGGAGGTATGGCTACACCTTC.

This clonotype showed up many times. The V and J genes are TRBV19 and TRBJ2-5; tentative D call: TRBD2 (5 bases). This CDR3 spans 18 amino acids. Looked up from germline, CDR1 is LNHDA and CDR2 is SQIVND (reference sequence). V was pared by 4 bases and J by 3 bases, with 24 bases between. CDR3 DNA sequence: TGTGCCAGTAGTAGAGGCCCCTTTTCGGGCCCCGGGGAAGAGACCCAGTACTTC. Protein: CASSRGPFSGPGEETQYF. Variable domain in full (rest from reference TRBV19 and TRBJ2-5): DGGITQSPKYLFRKEGQNVTLSCEQNLNHDAMYWYRQDPGQGLRLIYYSQIVNDFQKGDIAEGYSVSREKKESFPLTVTSAQKNPTAFYLCASSRGPFSGPGEETQYFGPGTRLLVL.

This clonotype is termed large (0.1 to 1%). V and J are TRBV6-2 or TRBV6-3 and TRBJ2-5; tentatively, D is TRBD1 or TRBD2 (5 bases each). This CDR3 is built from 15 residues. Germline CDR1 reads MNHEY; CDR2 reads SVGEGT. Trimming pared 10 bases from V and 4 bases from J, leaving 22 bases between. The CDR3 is CATRGEYSSRETQYF. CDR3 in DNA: TGTGCCACACGAGGGGAGTATAGCAGTCGAGAGACCCAGTACTTC.

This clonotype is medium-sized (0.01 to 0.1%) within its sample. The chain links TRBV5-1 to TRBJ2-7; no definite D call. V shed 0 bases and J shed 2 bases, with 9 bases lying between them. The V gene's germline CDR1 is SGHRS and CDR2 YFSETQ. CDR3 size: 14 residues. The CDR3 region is CASSLGLQTYEQYF. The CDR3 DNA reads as TGCGCCAGCAGCTTGGGACTGCAAACCTACGAGCAGTACTTC. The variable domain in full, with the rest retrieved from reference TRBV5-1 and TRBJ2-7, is KAGVTQTPRYLIKTRGQQVTLSCSPISGHRSVSWYQQTPGQGLQFLFEYFSETQRNKGNFPGRFSGRQFSNSRSEMNVSTLELGDSALYLCASSLGLQTYEQYFGPGTRLTVT.

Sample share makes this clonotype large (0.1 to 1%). The CDR3 sequence: CASSQENPSGYIQYF. For the CDR3, the DNA is TGCGCCAGCAGCCAAGAGAACCCTAGCGGGTACATTCAGTACTTC. The chain uses TRBV4-3 and TRBJ2-4, with 8 bases lining up with TRBD2. The germline gives CDR1 LGHNA, CDR2 YSLEER. V shed 0 bases, J shed 8 bases, and the junction held 6 bases outside the gene matches. CDR3 size: 15 residues.

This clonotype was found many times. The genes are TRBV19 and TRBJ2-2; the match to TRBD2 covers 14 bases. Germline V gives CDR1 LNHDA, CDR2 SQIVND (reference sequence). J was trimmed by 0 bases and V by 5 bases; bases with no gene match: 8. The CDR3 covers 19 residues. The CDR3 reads CASSGRLAGGAANTGELFF. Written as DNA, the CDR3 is TGTGCCAGTAGTGGACGACTAGCGGGGGGGGCGGCGAACACCGGGGAGCTGTTTTTT.

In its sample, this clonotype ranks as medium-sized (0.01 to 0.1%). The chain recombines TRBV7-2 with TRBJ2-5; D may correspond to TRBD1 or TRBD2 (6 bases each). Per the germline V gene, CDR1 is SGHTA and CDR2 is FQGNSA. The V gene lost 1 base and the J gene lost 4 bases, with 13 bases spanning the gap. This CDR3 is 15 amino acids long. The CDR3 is CASSLGGTFRETQYF. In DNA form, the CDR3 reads TGTGCCAGCAGCTTAGGCGGGACATTCCGAGAGACCCAGTACTTC.

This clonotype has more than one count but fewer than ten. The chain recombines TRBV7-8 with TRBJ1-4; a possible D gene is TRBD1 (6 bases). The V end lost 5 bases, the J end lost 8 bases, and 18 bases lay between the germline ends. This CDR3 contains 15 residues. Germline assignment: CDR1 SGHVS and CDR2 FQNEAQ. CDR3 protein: CASSNVRGMGEKLFF. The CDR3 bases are TGTGCCAGCAGCAACGTCAGGGGAATGGGGGAAAAACTGTTTTTT.

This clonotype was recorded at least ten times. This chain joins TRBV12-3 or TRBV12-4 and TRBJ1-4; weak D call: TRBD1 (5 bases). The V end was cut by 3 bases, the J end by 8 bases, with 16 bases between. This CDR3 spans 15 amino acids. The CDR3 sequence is CASSFFPGRGEKLFF. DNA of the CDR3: TGTGCCAGCAGTTTCTTCCCAGGGAGGGGCGAAAAACTGTTTTTT.

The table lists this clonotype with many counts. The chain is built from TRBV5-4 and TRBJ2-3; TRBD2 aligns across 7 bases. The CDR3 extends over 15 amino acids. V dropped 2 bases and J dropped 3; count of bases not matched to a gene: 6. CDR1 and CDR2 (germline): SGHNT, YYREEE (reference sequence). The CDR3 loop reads CASSFGGGRTDTQYF. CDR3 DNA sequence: TGTGCCAGCAGCTTTGGGGGGGGAAGAACAGATACGCAGTATTTT.